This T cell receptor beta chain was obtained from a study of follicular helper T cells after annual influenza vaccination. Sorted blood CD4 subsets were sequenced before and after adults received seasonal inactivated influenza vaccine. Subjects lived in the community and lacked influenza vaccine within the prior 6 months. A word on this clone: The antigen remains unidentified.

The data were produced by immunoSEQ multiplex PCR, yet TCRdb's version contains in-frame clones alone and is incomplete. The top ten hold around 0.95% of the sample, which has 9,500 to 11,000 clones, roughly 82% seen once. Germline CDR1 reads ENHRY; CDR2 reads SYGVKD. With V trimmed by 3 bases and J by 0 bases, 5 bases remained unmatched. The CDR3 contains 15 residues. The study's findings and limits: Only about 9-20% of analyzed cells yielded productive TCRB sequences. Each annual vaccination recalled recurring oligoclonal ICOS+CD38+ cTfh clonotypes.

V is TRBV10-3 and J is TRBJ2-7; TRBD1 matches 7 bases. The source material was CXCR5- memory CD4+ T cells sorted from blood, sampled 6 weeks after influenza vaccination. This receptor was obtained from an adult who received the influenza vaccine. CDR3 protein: CAISEGQAYSYEQYF. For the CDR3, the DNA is TGTGCCATCAGTGAAGGACAGGCGTACTCCTACGAGCAGTACTTC.